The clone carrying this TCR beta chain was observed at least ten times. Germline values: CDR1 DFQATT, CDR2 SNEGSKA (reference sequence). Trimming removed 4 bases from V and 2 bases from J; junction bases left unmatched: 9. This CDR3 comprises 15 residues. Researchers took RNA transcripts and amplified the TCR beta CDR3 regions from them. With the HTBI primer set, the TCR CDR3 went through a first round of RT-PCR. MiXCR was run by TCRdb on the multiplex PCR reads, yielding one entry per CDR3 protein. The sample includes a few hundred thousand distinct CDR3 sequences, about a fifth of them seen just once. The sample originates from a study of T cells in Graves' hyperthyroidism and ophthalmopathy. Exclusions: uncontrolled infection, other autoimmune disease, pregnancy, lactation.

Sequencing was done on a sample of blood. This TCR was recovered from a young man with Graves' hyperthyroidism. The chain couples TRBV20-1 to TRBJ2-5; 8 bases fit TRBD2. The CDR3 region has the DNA TGCAGTGCTATCCTTAGCGGGGAGGTACAAGAGACCCAGTACTTC. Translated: CSAILSGEVQETQYF.